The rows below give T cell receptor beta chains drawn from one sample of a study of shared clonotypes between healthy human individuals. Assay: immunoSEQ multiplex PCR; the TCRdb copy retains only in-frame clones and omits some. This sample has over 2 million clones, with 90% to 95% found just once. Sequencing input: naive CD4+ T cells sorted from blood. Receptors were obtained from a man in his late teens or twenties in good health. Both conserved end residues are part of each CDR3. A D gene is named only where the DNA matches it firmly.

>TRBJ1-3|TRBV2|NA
CASSEDRAIYF
TGTGCCAGCAGTGAAGACAGGGCCATATATTTT
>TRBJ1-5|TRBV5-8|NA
CASSAGGGSWYQPQHF
TGTGCCAGCAGCGCCGGTGGGGGATCATGGTATCAGCCCCAGCATTTT
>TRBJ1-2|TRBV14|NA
CASSRSVGYGYTF
TGTGCCAGCAGCCGATCCGTGGGCTATGGCTACACCTTC
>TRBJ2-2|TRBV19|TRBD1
CATGQGYTGELFF
TGTGCGACGGGACAGGGGTACACCGGGGAGCTGTTTTTT
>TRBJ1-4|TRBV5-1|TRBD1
CASSPTSGTGGEKLFF
TGCGCCAGCAGCCCCACCTCCGGGACAGGGGGCGAGAAACTGTTTTTT
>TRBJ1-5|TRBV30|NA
CAWSVADLQPQHF
TGTGCCTGGAGTGTCGCAGATCTTCAGCCCCAGCATTTT
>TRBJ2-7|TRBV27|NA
CASSLSGAGGRGYEQYF
TGTGCCAGCAGTTTATCGGGGGCGGGCGGGAGAGGCTACGAGCAGTACTTC
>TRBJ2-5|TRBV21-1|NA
CASSKAELATYQETQYF
TGTGCCAGCAGCAAAGCGGAACTAGCGACCTACCAAGAGACCCAGTACTTC
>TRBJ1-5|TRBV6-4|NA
CASSLHHSPNQPQHF
TGTGCCAGCAGTCTGCACCACTCTCCAAATCAGCCCCAGCATTTT
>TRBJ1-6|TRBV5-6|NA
CASSFSGRSYNSPLHF
TGTGCCAGCAGCTTCTCAGGGAGGTCCTATAATTCACCCCTCCACTTT
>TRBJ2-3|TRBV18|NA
CASSPGVGTDTQYF
TGTGCCAGCTCACCAGGGGTAGGCACAGATACGCAGTATTTT
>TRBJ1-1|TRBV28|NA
CASSWAMTEAFF
TGTGCCAGCAGTTGGGCGATGACTGAAGCTTTCTTT
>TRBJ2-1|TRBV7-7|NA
CASSRIRAYNEQFF
TGTGCTAGCAGCCGCATAAGGGCCTACAATGAGCAGTTCTTC
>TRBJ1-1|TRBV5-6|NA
CASSLPDSFEAFF
TGTGCCAGCAGCTTGCCGGACAGCTTTGAAGCTTTCTTT
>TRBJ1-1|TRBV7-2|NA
CASSRNKNTEAFF
TGTGCCAGCAGCCGTAACAAGAACACTGAAGCTTTCTTT
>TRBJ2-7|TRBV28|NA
CASSLVRGPTYEQYF
TGTGCCAGCAGTTTAGTCAGGGGCCCGACCTACGAGCAGTACTTC
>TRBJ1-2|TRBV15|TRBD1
CATSSNTGVGGYTF
TGTGCCACCAGCAGTAATACAGGGGTGGGCGGCTACACCTTC
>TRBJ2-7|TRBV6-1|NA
CASSETGYSYEQYF
TGTGCCAGCAGTGAGACAGGATACTCCTACGAGCAGTACTTC
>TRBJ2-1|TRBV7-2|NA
CASSPGPYSYNEQFF
TGTGCCAGCAGCCCCGGGCCGTACTCCTACAATGAGCAGTTCTTC
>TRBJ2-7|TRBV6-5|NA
CASSTYQGPYEQYF
TGTGCCAGCAGTACCTATCAAGGCCCCTACGAGCAGTACTTC
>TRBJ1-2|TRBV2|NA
CASSERSTYGYTF
TGTGCCAGCAGTGAAAGAAGTACCTATGGCTACACCTTC
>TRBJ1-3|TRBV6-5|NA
CASSTRDTIYF
TGTGCCAGCAGTACCCGTGACACCATATATTTT
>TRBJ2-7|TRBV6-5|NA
CASSYSSGAIYEQYF
TGTGCCAGCAGTTACTCGTCCGGGGCAATCTACGAGCAGTACTTC